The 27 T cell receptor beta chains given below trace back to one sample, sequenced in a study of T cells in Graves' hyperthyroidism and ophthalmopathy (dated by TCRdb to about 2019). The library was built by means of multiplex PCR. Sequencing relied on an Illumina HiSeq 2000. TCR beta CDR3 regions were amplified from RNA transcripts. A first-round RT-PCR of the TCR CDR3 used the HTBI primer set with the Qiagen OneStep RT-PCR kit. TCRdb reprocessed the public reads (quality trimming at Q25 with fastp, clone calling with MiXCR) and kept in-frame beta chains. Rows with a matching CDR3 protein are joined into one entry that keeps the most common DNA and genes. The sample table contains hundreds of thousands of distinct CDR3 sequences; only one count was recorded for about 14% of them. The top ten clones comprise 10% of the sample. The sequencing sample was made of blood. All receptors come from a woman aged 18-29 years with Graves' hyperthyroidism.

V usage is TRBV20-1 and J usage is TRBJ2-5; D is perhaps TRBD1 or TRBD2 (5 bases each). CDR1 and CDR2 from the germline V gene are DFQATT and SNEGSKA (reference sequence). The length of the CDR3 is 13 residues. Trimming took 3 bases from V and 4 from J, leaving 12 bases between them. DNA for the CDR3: TGCAGTGCTAGGGGACCGAGAATAGAGACCCAGTACTTC. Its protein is CSARGPRIETQYF.

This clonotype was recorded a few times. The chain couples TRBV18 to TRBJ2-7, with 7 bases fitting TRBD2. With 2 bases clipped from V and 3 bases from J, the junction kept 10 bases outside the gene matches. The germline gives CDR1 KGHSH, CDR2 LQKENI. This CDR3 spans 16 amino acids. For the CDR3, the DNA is TGTGCCAGCTCACCATCGCCGACTAGCACCCTCTACGAGCAGTACTTC. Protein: CASSPSPTSTLYEQYF.

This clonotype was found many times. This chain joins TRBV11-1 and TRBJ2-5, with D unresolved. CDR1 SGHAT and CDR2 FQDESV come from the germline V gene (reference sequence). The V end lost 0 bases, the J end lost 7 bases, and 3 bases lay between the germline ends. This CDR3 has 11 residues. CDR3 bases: TGTGCCAGCAGCTTAGCCTCGACCCAGTACTTC. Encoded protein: CASSLASTQYF. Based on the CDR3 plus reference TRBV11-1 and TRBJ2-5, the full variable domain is EAEVAQSPRYKITEKSQAVAFWCDPISGHATLYWYRQILGQGPELLVQFQDESVVDDSQLPKDRFSAERLKGVDSTLKIQPAELGDSAMYLCASSLASTQYFGPGTRLLVL.

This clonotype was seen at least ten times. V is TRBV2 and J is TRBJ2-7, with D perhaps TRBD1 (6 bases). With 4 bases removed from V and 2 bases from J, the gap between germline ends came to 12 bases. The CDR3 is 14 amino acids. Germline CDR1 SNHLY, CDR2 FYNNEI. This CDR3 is CASSVGGSTYEQYF. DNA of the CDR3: TGTGCCAGCAGTGTTGGGGGCAGCACCTACGAGCAGTACTTC.

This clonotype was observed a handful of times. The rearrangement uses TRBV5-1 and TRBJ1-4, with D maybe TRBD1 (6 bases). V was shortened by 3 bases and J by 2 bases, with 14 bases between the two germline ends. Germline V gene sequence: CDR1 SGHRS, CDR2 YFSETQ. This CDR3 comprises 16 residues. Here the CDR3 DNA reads TGCGCCAGCAGCTGGAAACAGGGTGGGACTAATGAAAAACTGTTTTTT. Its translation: CASSWKQGGTNEKLFF.

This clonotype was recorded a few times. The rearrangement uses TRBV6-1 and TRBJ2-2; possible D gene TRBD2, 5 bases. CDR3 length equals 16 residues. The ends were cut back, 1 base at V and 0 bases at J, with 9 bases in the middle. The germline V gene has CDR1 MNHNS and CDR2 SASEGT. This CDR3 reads CASSEVPGSNTGELFF. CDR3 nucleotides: TGTGCCAGCAGTGAAGTTCCGGGATCGAACACCGGGGAGCTGTTTTTT.

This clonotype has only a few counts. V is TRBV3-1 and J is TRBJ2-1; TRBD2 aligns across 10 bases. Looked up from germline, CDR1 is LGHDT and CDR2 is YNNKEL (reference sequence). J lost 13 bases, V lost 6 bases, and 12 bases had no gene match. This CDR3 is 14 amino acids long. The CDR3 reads CASSHKESGRAQFF. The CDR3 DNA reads TGTGCCAGCAGTCACAAGGAAAGCGGGAGGGCCCAGTTCTTC.

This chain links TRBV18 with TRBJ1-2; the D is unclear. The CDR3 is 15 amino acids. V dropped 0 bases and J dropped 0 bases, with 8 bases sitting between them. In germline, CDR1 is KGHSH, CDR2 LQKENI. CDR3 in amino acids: CASSPPDGSNYGYTF. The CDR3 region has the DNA TGTGCCAGCTCACCACCGGACGGATCTAACTATGGCTACACCTTC.

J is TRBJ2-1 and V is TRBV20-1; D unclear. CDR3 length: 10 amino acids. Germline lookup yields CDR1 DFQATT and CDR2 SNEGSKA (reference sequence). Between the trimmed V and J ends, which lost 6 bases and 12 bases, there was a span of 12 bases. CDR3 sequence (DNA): TGCAGTGCGACTCCTAGTGTGCAGTTCTTC. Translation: CSATPSVQFF.

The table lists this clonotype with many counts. The CDR3 protein is CASSLGPWTSGRVPSSYNEQFF. Here the CDR3 DNA reads TGTGCCAGCAGTTTAGGCCCCTGGACTAGCGGGAGGGTCCCCAGCTCCTACAATGAGCAGTTCTTC. V and J are TRBV28 and TRBJ2-1, with 15 bases fitting TRBD2. The length of the CDR3 is 22 residues. Per germline, CDR1 MDHEN and CDR2 SYDVKM. J gave up 0 bases and V 2 bases, and 14 bases lay outside the gene matches.

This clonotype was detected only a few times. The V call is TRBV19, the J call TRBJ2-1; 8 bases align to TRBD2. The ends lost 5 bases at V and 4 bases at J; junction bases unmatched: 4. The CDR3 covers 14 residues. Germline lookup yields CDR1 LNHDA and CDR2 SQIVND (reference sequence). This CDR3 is CASSAGGLYNEQFF. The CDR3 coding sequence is TGTGCCAGTAGTGCGGGAGGCCTTTACAATGAGCAGTTCTTC.

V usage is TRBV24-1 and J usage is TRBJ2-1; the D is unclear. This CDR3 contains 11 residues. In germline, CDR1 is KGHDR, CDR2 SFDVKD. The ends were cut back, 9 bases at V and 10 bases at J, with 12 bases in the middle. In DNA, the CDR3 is TGTGCCACCGCCTCTCTAGGGGAGCAGTTCTTC. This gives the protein CATASLGEQFF.

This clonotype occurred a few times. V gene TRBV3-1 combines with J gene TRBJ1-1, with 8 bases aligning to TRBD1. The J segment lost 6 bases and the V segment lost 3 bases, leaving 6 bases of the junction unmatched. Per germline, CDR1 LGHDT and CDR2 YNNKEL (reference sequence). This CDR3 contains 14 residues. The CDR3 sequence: CASSHYDRGPEAFF. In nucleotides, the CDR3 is TGTGCCAGCAGCCATTATGACAGGGGCCCTGAAGCTTTCTTT.

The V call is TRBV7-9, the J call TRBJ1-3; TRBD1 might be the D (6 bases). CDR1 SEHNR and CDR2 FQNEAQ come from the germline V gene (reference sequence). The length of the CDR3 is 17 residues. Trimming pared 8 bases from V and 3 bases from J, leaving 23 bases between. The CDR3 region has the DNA TGTGCCAGCCGATGGGACACTACCCCCGGACTTGGAAACACCATATATTTT. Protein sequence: CASRWDTTPGLGNTIYF.

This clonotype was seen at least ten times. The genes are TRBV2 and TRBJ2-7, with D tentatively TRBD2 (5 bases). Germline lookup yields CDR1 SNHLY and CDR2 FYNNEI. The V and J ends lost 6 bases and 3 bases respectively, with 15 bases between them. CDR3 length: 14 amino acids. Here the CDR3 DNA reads TGTGCCAGCAGCAGAGGGCAATTACGCTACGAGCAGTACTTC. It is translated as CASSRGQLRYEQYF.

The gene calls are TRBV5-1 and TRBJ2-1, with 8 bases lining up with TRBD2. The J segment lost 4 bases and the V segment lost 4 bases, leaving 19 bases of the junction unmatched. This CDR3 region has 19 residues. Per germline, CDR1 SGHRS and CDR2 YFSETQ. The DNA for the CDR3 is TGCGCCAGCAGCGACACCGGGACTAGTGCATTAGTTAGATACAATGAGCAGTTCTTC. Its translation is CASSDTGTSALVRYNEQFF.

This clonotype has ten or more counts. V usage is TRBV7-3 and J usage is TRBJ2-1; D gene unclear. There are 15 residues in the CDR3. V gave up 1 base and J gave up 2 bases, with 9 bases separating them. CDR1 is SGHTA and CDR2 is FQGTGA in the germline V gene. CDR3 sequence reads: CASSLRSSPYNEQFF. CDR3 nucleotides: TGTGCCAGCAGCTTAAGGAGTTCACCCTACAATGAGCAGTTCTTC.

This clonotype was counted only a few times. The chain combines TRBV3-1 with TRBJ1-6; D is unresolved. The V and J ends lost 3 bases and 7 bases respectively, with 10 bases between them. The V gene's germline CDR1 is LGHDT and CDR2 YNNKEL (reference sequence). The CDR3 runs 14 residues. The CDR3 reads CASSQPGPNSPLHF. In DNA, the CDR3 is TGTGCCAGCAGCCAGCCCGGGCCCAATTCACCCCTCCACTTT.

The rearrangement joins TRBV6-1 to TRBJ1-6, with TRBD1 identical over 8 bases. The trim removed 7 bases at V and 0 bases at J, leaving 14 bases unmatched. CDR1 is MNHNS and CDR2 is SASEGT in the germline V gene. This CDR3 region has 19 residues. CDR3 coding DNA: TGTGCCAGCAAATCCCGGGACAGGAACACTCTCTCCTATAATTCACCCCTCCACTTT. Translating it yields CASKSRDRNTLSYNSPLHF.

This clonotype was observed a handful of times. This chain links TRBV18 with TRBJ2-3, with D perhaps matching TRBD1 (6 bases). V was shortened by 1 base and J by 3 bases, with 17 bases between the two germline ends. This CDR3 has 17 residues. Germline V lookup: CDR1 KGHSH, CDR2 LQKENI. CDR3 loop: CASSPQSTGQGTDTQYF. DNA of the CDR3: TGTGCCAGCTCACCACAGAGCACAGGGCAGGGGACAGATACGCAGTATTTT.

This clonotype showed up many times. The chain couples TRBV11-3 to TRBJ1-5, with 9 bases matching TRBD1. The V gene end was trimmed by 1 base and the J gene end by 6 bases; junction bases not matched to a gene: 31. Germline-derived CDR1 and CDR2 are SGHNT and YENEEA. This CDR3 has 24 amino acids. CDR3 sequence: CASSLGPSGTGTAKRPGGGQPQHF. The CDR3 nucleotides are TGTGCCAGCAGCTTAGGACCTTCTGGGACAGGGACCGCAAAGCGTCCCGGTGGAGGTCAGCCCCAGCATTTT.

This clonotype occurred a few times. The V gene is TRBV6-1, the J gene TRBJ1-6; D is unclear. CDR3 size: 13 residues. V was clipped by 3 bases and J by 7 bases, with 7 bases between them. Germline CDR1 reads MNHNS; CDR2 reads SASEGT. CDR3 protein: CASSEVANSPLHF. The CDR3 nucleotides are TGTGCCAGCAGTGAGGTCGCAAATTCACCCCTCCACTTT.

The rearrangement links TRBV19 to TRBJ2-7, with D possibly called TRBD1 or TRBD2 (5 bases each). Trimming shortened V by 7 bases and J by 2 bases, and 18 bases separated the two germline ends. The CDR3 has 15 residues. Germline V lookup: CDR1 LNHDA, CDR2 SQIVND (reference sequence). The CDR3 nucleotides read TGTGCCAGTAAGCTTTCCCACGGGGCCCCCTACGAGCAGTACTTC. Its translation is CASKLSHGAPYEQYF.

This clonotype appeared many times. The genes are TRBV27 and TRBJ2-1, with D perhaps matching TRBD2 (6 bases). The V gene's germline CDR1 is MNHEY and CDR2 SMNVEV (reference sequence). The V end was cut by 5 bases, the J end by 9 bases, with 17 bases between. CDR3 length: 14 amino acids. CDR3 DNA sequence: TGTGCCAGCAGTGTCTTGGGGGGTAGCGCTGAGCAGTTCTTC. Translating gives CASSVLGGSAEQFF.

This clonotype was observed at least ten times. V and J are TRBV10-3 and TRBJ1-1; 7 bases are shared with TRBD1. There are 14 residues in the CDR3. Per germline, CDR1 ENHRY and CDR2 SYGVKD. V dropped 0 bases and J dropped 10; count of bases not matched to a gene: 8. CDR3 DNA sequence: TGTGCCATCAGTGAGTCCCGACAGGGAGGTTCAGCTTTCTTT. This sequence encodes CAISESRQGGSAFF.

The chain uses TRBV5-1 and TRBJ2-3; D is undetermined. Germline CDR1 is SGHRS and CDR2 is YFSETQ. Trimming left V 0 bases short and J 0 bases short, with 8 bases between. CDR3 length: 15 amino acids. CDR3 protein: CASSLAQYSTDTQYF. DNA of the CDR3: TGCGCCAGCAGCTTGGCCCAATACAGCACAGATACGCAGTATTTT.

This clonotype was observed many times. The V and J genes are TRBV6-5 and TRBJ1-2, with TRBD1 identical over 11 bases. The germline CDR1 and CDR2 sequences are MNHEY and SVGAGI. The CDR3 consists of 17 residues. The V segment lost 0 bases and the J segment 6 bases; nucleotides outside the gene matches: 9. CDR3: CASSYSTSGTGGNGYTF. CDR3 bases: TGTGCCAGCAGTTACTCTACTTCCGGGACAGGGGGGAATGGCTACACCTTC.